This TCR beta chain came from a study of blood T cell dynamics during melanoma immunotherapy. Study background: Standard first-line treatment here was pembrolizumab or nivolumab plus ipilimumab in metastatic melanoma.

The CDR3 contains 16 residues. V was pared by 0 bases and J by 11 bases, with 9 bases of the junction left unmatched. Germline V CDR1 and CDR2: SGHRS, YFSETQ. Concerning this clone itself: Antigen specificity is unknown.

DNA loading was fixed at about 340 ng for all bulk PBMC samples. TCRdb's table, derived via immunoSEQ multiplex PCR, lists solely in-frame clones and lacks some. The sample has about 8,000 clones; around 84% are singletons. General study results and limits: Clones driving repertoire changes may be melanoma-specific or general immune activation.

Time point noted: week 3, after first cycle of checkpoint inhibitor. The material sequenced was blood, taken from a patient treated with checkpoint blockade. This TCR derives from a human donor with melanoma. The V call is TRBV5-1, the J call TRBJ2-3, with 13 nucleotides matching TRBD2. CDR3 residues: CASSLDGTSGVNGQYF. The CDR3 DNA sequence: TGCGCCAGCAGCTTGGACGGGACTAGCGGGGTTAATGGGCAGTATTTT.